This T cell receptor (beta chain) was sequenced during a study of response to subunit inactivated influenza vaccine. Study results and caveats: The authors offered the suggestion that each seasonal influenza vaccination recruits few new T cells.

From the RT-PCR reads, TCRdb called clonotypes with MiXCR, one entry per CDR3 protein. This table holds just over 300,000 distinct CDR3 sequences, about 20% found once. CDR1 and CDR2 from the germline V gene are DFQATT and SNEGSKA (reference sequence). V shed 0 bases, J shed 1 base, and the junction held 10 bases outside the gene matches. This CDR3 comprises 17 residues. A note on this clonotype: What it binds is not known.

The sample was PBMCs from blood, taken 21 months after vaccination. The TCR was taken from a man aged 45 to 75 who received an inactivated influenza vaccine. The chain combines TRBV20-1 with TRBJ2-3, with 7 positions matching TRBD2. CDR3 nucleotide sequence: TGCAGTGCTAGAGACCGGGAGTTCCGGGGGGGCACAGATACGCAGTATTTT. As protein: CSARDREFRGGTDTQYF.